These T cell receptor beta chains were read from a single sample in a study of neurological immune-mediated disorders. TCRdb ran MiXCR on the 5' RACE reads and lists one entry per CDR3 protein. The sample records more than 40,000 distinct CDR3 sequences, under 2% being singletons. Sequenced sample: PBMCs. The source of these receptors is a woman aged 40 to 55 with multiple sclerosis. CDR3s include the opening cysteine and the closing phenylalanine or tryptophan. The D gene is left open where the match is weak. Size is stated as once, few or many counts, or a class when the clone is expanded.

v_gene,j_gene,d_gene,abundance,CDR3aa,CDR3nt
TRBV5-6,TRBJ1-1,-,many,CASSSRNTEAFF,TGTGCCAGCAGCTCACGCAACACTGAAGCTTTCTTT
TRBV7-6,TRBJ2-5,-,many,CASSLTVQGGETQYF,TGTGCCAGCAGCTTAACGGTACAGGGTGGGGAGACCCAGTACTTC
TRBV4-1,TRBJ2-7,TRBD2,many,CASSQSHTSGSYEQYF,TGCGCCAGCAGCCAATCCCACACTAGCGGCTCCTACGAGCAGTACTTC
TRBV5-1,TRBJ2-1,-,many,CASSLGTVLYNEQFF,TGCGCCAGCAGCTTGGGGACAGTCCTTTACAATGAGCAGTTCTTC
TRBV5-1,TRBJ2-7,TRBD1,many,CASGQDPYEQYF,TGCGCCAGCGGACAGGACCCCTACGAGCAGTACTTC
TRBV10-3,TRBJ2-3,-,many,CAISGTEFDTQYF,TGTGCCATCAGTGGGACAGAGTTCGATACGCAGTATTTT
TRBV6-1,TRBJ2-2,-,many,CASKKEVLTGELFF,TGTGCCAGCAAAAAGGAGGTCCTCACCGGGGAGCTGTTTTTT
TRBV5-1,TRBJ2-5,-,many,CASSHEGVGPQETQYF,TGCGCCAGCAGCCATGAGGGGGTGGGACCCCAAGAGACCCAGTACTTC
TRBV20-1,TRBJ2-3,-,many,CSARDRPGVADTQYF,TGCAGTGCTAGAGATCGCCCTGGGGTTGCAGATACGCAGTATTTT
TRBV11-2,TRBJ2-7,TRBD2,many,CASSLDLAGVREQYF,TGTGCCAGCAGCTTAGACCTAGCGGGTGTGAGGGAGCAGTACTTC
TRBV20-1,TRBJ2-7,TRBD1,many,CSALTGTASSYEQYF,TGCAGTGCCCTAACCGGGACAGCGAGCTCCTACGAGCAGTACTTC
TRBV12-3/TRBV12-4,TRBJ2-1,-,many,CASSEQTENNEQFF,TGTGCCAGCAGCGAACAGACAGAGAACAATGAGCAGTTCTTC